This entry features one T cell receptor (beta chain) sequence. Between the trimmed V and J ends, which lost 4 bases and 8 bases, there was a span of 11 bases. CDR1 is MNHNS, CDR2 SASEGT, per germline. The CDR3 runs to 13 residues. The source of the sample is a study of cytomegalovirus exposure and HLA in healthy donors. Primers: 60 Vbeta forward and 13 Jbeta reverse. Using immunoSEQ multiplex PCR, the repertoire was profiled, and TCRdb retains in-frame clones only, with some absent. The table has 90,000 to 100,000 clones, roughly 81% seen once. The clonotype originates from a man aged 35-49 years in good health and CMV-seronegative. Sequencing was done on a sample of PBMCs. V and J are TRBV6-1 and TRBJ1-4; D remains unclear. The CDR3 DNA is TGTGCCAGCAGTGTCCGGACGGGGGAAAAACTGTTTTTT. Translating gives CASSVRTGEKLFF.